One and the same sample provided the 20 T cell receptor beta chains below, sequenced in a study of T cell changes during pregnancy in multiple sclerosis (dated by TCRdb to about 2019). Receptor amplification or capture employed the immunoSEQ multiplex PCR assay. Here the immuneACCESS table is served through TCRdb, limited to in-frame sequences with V and J called. Missing clones are a known gap in these copies; in checked studies unresolved V genes cover under half, and the rest lacks a known reason. This sample comprises fewer than 25,000 clones, about 90% of them detected only once. The ten largest clones represent around 0.69% of the sample. The source was CD4+ T cells from peripheral blood mononuclear cells, collected in the third trimester of pregnancy. These receptors originate from a female donor in good health, enrolled as a control in a pregnancy study.

The chain joins TRBV5-1 to TRBJ2-5; the match to TRBD2 covers 8 bases. V lost 0 bases and J lost 2; bases outside the gene matches: 9. CDR3 length: 17 residues. CDR1 and CDR2 (germline): SGHRS, YFSETQ. CDR3 bases: TGCGCCAGCAGCTTGGCCGGGAGGGGCGCGAGGCAAGAGACCCAGTACTTC. Translated: CASSLAGRGARQETQYF.

The chain combines TRBV15 with TRBJ2-4, with TRBD1 matching 7 bases. This CDR3 is 14 amino acids long. The trim removed 3 bases at V and 3 bases at J, leaving 2 bases unmatched. Looked up from germline, CDR1 is LNHNV and CDR2 is YYDKDF (reference sequence). The CDR3 sequence: CATSRRDSKNIQYF. DNA for the CDR3: TGTGCCACCAGCAGGAGGGACAGCAAAAACATTCAGTACTTC.

The V gene is TRBV9, the J gene TRBJ2-2, with 14 bases matching TRBD2. The CDR3 totals 18 residues. CDR1 and CDR2 (germline): SGDLS, YYNGEE. Unmatched junction bases numbered 5, after V lost 4 bases and J lost 0 bases. The DNA of the CDR3 is TGTGCCAGCAGCCCCCGGGGACTAGCGGGGGCGAACACCGGGGAGCTGTTTTTT. Translation gives CASSPRGLAGANTGELFF.

This clone was seen only once. The chain uses TRBV15 and TRBJ2-3; 10 bases are a match to TRBD2. The CDR3 consists of 18 residues. Germline CDR1 and CDR2: LNHNV and YYDKDF (reference sequence). J was trimmed by 2 bases and V by 0 bases; bases with no gene match: 8. The CDR3 nucleotides read TGTGCCACCAGCAGAGAGGGTAGCGGGAGGTGGTCCACAGATACGCAGTATTTT. Translated: CATSREGSGRWSTDTQYF.

The rearrangement links TRBV7-2 to TRBJ2-5; maybe TRBD2 (5 bases). V was cut by 4 bases and J by 5 bases, with 11 bases left in between. The germline CDR1 and CDR2 sequences are SGHTA and FQGNSA. CDR3 length: 13 amino acids. In DNA form, the CDR3 reads TGTGCCAGCAGCTCCGGACTTCGGGAGACCCAGTACTTC. Its protein is CASSSGLRETQYF.

The chain combines TRBV4-1 with TRBJ2-5, with TRBD2 identical over 9 bases. V shed 3 bases, J shed 2 bases, and the junction held 4 bases outside the gene matches. The CDR3 is made up of 15 amino acids. Germline CDR1 reads MGHRA; CDR2 reads YSYEKL. CDR3 coding DNA: TGCGCCAGCAGCCAGGGGACTAGCAGTCAAGAGACCCAGTACTTC. Translating it yields CASSQGTSSQETQYF.

The chain uses TRBV7-8 and TRBJ1-1; 9 bases agree with TRBD1. The trim removed 1 base at V and 1 base at J, leaving 10 bases unmatched. Germline-derived CDR1 and CDR2 are SGHVS and FQNEAQ. The CDR3 spans 18 residues. The CDR3 sequence: CASSLDPIRQGGNTEAFF. CDR3 DNA: TGTGCCAGCAGCTTAGACCCAATTAGACAGGGGGGGAACACTGAAGCTTTCTTT.

The table lists this clone with a count of one. The gene calls are TRBV4-1 and TRBJ2-7; D perhaps matches TRBD1 (5 bases). CDR3 length equals 14 residues. Germline V gene sequence: CDR1 MGHRA, CDR2 YSYEKL. The V end was cut by 4 bases, the J end by 1 base, with 11 bases between. The CDR3 loop reads CASSPLDKSYEQYF. CDR3 nucleotide sequence: TGCGCCAGCAGCCCTCTGGACAAGTCCTACGAGCAGTACTTC.

The chain employs TRBV5-4 and TRBJ2-1; D perhaps matches TRBD2 (7 bases). CDR1 is SGHNT, CDR2 YYREEE, per germline (reference sequence). This CDR3 contains 16 residues. The V and J ends lost 4 bases and 2 bases respectively, with 16 bases between them. As DNA, the CDR3 is TGTGCCAGCAGCCCGAGGGGGGGCCGCACCTACAATGAGCAGTTCTTC. This sequence encodes CASSPRGGRTYNEQFF.

V and J are TRBV30 and TRBJ2-1; 8 bases match TRBD2. V lost 1 base to trimming and J lost 2 bases; unmatched junction nucleotides: 7. The CDR3 sequence is 16 residues long. The germline gives CDR1 GTSNPN, CDR2 SVGIG (reference sequence). The CDR3 spells CAWSGGPGGPYNEQFF. CDR3 nucleotide sequence: TGTGCCTGGAGTGGGGGACCGGGAGGGCCCTACAATGAGCAGTTCTTC.

The chain uses TRBV7-2 and TRBJ2-3; 9 bases are shared with TRBD2. V gave up 5 bases and J gave up 6 bases; unmatched junction bases: 6. This CDR3 spans 14 amino acids. Germline CDR1 reads SGHTA; CDR2 reads FQGNSA. Here the CDR3 reads CASSRRLAEDTQYF. The CDR3 bases are TGTGCCAGCAGCCGACGACTAGCGGAGGATACGCAGTATTTT.

This chain joins TRBV5-4 and TRBJ2-7; TRBD1 matches at 8 bases. The CDR3 extends over 14 amino acids. After removal of 6 bases from V and 0 bases from J, the junction contained 5 bases not matched to a gene. Germline CDR1 and CDR2: SGHNT and YYREEE (reference sequence). CDR3 bases: TGTGCCAGCACGGACAGGGAGCTCTCCTACGAGCAGTACTTC. Protein product: CASTDRELSYEQYF.

The chain links TRBV19 to TRBJ1-3, with 7 bases matching TRBD1. CDR3 size: 15 residues. Germline loops: CDR1 LNHDA, CDR2 SQIVND (reference sequence). V dropped 5 bases and J dropped 4; count of bases not matched to a gene: 8. In nucleotides, the CDR3 is TGTGCCAGTAGTGAGAACAGGGGTTGGGGAAACACCATATATTTT. It translates to CASSENRGWGNTIYF.

The chain couples TRBV27 to TRBJ1-2; D unresolved. V was shortened by 1 base and J by 4 bases, with 13 bases between the two germline ends. The CDR3 has 15 amino acids. Germline values: CDR1 MNHEY, CDR2 SMNVEV (reference sequence). The CDR3: CASSLFGGSFYGYTF. DNA for the CDR3: TGTGCCAGCAGTTTATTTGGAGGGAGCTTCTATGGCTACACCTTC.

The chain has TRBV28 and TRBJ2-5; TRBD2 aligns across 10 bases. V was clipped by 3 bases and J by 5 bases; unmatched bases: 15. The CDR3 extends over 18 amino acids. CDR1 is MDHEN and CDR2 is SYDVKM in the germline V gene. CDR3 nucleotides: TGTGCCAGCAGTTTCCTCCATCTAAGGAGCGGGGGGGCCGAGACCCAGTACTTC. It yields the protein CASSFLHLRSGGAETQYF.

The genes are TRBV28 and TRBJ2-1; a possible D gene is TRBD1 (5 bases). Trimming left V 5 bases short and J 0 bases short, with 11 bases between. Germline V CDR1 and CDR2: MDHEN, SYDVKM. The CDR3 extends over 15 amino acids. The CDR3 spells CASSSTGISYNEQFF. The CDR3 nucleotides are TGTGCCAGCAGTAGCACAGGAATCTCCTACAATGAGCAGTTCTTC.

The J gene is TRBJ2-3, the V gene TRBV5-8, with D possibly being TRBD1 (6 bases). Germline V lookup: CDR1 SGHTS, CDR2 YDEGEE. The ends were cut back, 0 bases at V and 1 base at J, with 6 bases in the middle. The CDR3 sequence is 14 residues long. CDR3 amino acids: CASSLDRGTDTQYF. Written as DNA, the CDR3 is TGTGCCAGCAGCTTGGACAGGGGCACAGATACGCAGTATTTT. The full variable domain, with the rest looked up from reference TRBV5-8 and TRBJ2-3, is EAGVTQSPTHLIKTRGQQATLRCSPISGHTSVYWYQQALGLGLQFLLWYDEGEERNRGNFPPRFSGRQFPNYSSELNVNALELEDSALYLCASSLDRGTDTQYFGPGTRLTVL.

The chain uses TRBV21-1 and TRBJ2-5; the table assigns TRBD1, which was not confirmed against the DNA. TRBV21-1 is a known pseudogene. The CDR3 length is 16 residues. This chain's CDR3 is CASSTRTGVDKETQYF. The CDR3, as DNA: TGTGCCAGCAGCACTCGGACAGGGGTAGACAAAGAGACCCAGTACTTC.

The V call is TRBV4-2, the J call TRBJ2-1, with 8 bases lining up with TRBD1. Unmatched junction bases numbered 13, after V lost 2 bases and J lost 7 bases. Per the germline V gene, CDR1 is LGHNA and CDR2 is YNFKEQ. The CDR3 sequence is 17 residues long. CDR3 sequence (DNA): TGTGCCAGCAGCCAACGTGGGACAGGCTTAACGGGAAATGAGCAGTTCTTC. It is translated as CASSQRGTGLTGNEQFF.

The J gene is TRBJ1-1, the V gene TRBV4-2; unclear D gene. V was cut by 0 bases and J by 1 base, with 9 bases left in between. In germline, CDR1 is LGHNA, CDR2 YNFKEQ. The CDR3 is 15 amino acids. CDR3 residues: CASSQEPGRNTEAFF. In DNA form, the CDR3 reads TGTGCCAGCAGCCAAGAACCGGGAAGGAACACTGAAGCTTTCTTT.